This T cell receptor (beta chain) was recovered during a study of metastatic and nonmetastatic thyroid tumors (dated by TCRdb to the early 2020s). Regarding the research as a whole: For patients with malignant and with benign thyroid disease, the researchers compared repertoires between peripheral blood samples and tumor or nodule tissue samples. Points the paper makes about the study in general: TCR beta diversity was reported as significantly higher in malignant tumors than in benign nodules, in both blood and tumor samples.

Libraries were prepared through PCR. The reads were generated on an Illumina HiSeq 4000. High-throughput sequencing was used to profile the TCR beta-chain CDR3 region of every patient. Regarding the original processing steps: Drawing on CDR3 differences between clinicopathological groups, the researchers built a classifier meant to tell apart patients with distant-metastatic papillary thyroid cancer. Repertoire diversity was assessed with the Shannon index, and tumor-blood repertoire similarity with the Morisita-Horn index. TCRdb's own reprocessing of the public reads used fastp at Q25 and MiXCR and kept productive beta chains. These V and J calls derive from TCRdb rather than the authors' analysis. For this sample the table gives about 7,000 clones, of which 35% to 40% were detected only once. The leading ten clones occupy 35% to 50% of the sample. The CDR3 measures 12 amino acids from cysteine to phenylalanine. Kept here is only the CDR3 DNA, which spans 36 bases and is read in frame from base 1. CDR1 DFQATT and CDR2 SNEGSKA are derived from the germline V gene (reference sequence). V and J lose 2 bases and 5 bases, and a span of 9 bases separates them.

As for this clone: Its antigen is currently not known. Per-nucleotide qualities are absent, and no much larger clonotype sits a single base away.

No treatment had been received by any patient before thyroid surgery. Using T-cell receptor beta sequencing, the researchers looked back retrospectively at clinical samples from patients, gathered between about 2012 and 2019. The receptor was isolated from a female donor with papillary thyroid cancer or a benign thyroid nodule (not recorded which). Some clones in this sample may be carry-over from other donors' samples. The rearranged chain carries TRBV20-1 and TRBJ1-1; a confident D gene designation cannot be given. Input material: tumor tissue. The CDR3 region has the sequence CSARQGKTEAFF. The bases are TGCAGTGCTAGACAAGGGAAGACTGAAGCTTTCTTT.